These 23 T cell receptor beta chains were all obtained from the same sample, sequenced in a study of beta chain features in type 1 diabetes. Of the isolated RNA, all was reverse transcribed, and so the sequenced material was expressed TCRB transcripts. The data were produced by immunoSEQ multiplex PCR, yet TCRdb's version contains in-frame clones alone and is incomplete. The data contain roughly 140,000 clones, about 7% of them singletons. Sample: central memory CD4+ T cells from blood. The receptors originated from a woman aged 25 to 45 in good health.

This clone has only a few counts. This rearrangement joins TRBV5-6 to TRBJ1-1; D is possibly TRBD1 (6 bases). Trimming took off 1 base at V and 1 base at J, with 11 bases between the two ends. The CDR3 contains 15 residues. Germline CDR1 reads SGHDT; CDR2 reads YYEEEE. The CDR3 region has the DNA TGTGCCAGCAGCTTGTTTGAAGGGGGGAACACTGAAGCTTTCTTT. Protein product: CASSLFEGGNTEAFF. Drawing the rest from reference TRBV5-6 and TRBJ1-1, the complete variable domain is DAGVTQSPTHLIKTRGQQVTLRCSPKSGHDTVSWYQQALGQGPQFIFQYYEEEERQRGNFPDRFSGHQFPNYSSELNVNALLLGDSALYLCASSLFEGGNTEAFFGQGTRLTVV.

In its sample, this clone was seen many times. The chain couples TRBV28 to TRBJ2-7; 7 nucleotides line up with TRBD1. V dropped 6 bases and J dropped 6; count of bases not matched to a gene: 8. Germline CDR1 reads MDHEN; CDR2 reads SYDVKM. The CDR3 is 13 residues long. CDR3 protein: CASRLQGSREQYF. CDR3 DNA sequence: TGTGCCAGCAGGCTACAGGGGAGTCGCGAGCAGTACTTC.

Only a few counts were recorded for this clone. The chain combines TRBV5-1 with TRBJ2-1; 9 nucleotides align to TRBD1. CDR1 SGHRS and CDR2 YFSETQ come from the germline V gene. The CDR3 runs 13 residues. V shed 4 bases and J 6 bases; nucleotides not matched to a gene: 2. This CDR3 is CASSKGQGNEQFF. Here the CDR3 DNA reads TGCGCCAGCAGCAAGGGACAGGGCAATGAGCAGTTCTTC.

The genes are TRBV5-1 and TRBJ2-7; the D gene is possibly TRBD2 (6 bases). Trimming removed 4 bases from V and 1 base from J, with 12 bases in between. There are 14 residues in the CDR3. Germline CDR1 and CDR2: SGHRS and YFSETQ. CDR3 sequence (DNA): TGCGCCAGCAGCACCGAGCGGGTTTCCTACGAGCAGTACTTC. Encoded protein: CASSTERVSYEQYF.

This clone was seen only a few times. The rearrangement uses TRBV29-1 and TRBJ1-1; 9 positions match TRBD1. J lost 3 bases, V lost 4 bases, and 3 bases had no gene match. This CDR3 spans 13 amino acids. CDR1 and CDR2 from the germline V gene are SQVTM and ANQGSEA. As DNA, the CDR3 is TGCAGCGTTGCGGGACAGGGAGACACTGAAGCTTTCTTT. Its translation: CSVAGQGDTEAFF.

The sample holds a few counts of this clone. This chain's CDR3 is CASSPGLAGSEQFF. The CDR3 DNA follows: TGCGCCAGCAGCCCCGGACTAGCGGGCAGTGAGCAGTTCTTC. V usage is TRBV5-1 and J usage is TRBJ2-1; TRBD2 agrees at 11 bases. The CDR3 spans 14 residues. Germline CDR1 is SGHRS and CDR2 is YFSETQ. Germline trimming cut 4 bases from V and 9 bases from J; bases unmatched to any gene: 6.

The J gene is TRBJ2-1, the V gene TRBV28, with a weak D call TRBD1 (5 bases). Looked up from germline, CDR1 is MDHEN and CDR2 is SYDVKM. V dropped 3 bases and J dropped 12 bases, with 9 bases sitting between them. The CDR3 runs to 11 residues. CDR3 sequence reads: CASSFRQGQFF. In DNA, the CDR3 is TGTGCCAGCAGTTTTCGGCAGGGGCAGTTCTTC.

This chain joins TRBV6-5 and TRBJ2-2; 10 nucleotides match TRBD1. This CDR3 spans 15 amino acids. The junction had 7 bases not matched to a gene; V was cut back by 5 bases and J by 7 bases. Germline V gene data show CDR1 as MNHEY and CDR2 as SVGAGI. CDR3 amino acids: CASSAGTGVDGELFF. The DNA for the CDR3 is TGTGCCAGCAGTGCCGGGACAGGGGTGGACGGGGAGCTGTTTTTT.

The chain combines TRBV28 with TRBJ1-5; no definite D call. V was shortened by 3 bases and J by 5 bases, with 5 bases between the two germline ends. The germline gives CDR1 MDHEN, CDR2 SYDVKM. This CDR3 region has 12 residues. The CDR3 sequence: CASSFSHQPQHF. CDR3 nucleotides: TGTGCCAGCAGTTTCAGTCATCAGCCCCAGCATTTT.

The CDR3 loop is CASSEGLAGEYIQYF. The CDR3 DNA follows: TGTGCCAGCAGCGAGGGACTAGCGGGAGAGTACATTCAGTACTTC. This chain uses TRBV9 with TRBJ2-4, with 14 bases that match TRBD2. The trim removed 3 bases at V and 8 bases at J, leaving 4 bases unmatched. The V gene's germline CDR1 is SGDLS and CDR2 YYNGEE. The CDR3 has 15 amino acids.

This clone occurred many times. The CDR3 DNA reads TGTGCCAGCAGCTTAGAGGCGGGAGTAGAGACCCAGTACTTC. Its translation: CASSLEAGVETQYF. V and J are TRBV11-2 and TRBJ2-5; 7 bases are shared with TRBD2. The V segment lost 0 bases and the J segment 4 bases; nucleotides outside the gene matches: 2. Germline V gene data show CDR1 as SGHAT and CDR2 as FQNNGV. The CDR3 consists of 14 residues.

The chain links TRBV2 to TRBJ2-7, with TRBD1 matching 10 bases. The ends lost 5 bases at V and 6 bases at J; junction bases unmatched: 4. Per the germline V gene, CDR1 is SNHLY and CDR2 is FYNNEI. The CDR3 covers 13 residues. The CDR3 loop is CASSHRDRGEQYF. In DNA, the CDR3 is TGTGCCAGCAGTCACCGGGACAGGGGCGAGCAGTACTTC. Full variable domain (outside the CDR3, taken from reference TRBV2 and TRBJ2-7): EPEVTQTPSHQVTQMGQEVILRCVPISNHLYFYWYRQILGQKVEFLVSFYNNEISEKSEIFDDQFSVERPDGSNFTLKIRSTKLEDSAMYFCASSHRDRGEQYFGPGTRLTVT.

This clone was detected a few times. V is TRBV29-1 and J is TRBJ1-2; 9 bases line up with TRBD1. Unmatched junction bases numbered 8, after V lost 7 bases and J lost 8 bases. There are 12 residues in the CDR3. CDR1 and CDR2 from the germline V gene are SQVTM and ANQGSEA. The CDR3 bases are TGCAGCGCCGTAACGGGACAGGGAGGCTACACCTTC. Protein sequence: CSAVTGQGGYTF.

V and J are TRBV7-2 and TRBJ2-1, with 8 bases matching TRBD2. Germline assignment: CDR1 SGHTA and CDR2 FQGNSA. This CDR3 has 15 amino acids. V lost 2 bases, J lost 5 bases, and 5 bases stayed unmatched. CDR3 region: CASSLQAGEHNEQFF. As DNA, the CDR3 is TGTGCCAGCAGCTTACAAGCGGGAGAACACAATGAGCAGTTCTTC.

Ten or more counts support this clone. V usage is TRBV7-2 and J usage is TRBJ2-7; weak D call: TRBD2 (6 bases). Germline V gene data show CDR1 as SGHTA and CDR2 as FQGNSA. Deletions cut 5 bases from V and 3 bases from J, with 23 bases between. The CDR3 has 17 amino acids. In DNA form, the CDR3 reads TGTGCCAGCAGCCTTATTCCCCCTCTGGCGGGGAACTACGAGCAGTACTTC. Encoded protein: CASSLIPPLAGNYEQYF.

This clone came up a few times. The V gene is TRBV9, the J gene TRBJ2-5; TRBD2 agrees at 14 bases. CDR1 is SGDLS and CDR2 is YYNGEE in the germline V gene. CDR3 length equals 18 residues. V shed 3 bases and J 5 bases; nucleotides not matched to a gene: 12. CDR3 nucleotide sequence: TGTGCCAGCAGCGCCCGTTTGACTAGCGGGAGGGCGGGGGAGACCCAGTACTTC. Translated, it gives CASSARLTSGRAGETQYF.

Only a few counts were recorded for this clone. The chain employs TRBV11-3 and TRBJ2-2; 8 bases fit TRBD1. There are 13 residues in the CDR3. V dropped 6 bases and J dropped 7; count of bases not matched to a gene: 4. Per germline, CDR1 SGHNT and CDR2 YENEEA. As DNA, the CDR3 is TGTGCCAGCAGTAAACAGGGGGGCGGGGAGCTGTTTTTT. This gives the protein CASSKQGGGELFF.

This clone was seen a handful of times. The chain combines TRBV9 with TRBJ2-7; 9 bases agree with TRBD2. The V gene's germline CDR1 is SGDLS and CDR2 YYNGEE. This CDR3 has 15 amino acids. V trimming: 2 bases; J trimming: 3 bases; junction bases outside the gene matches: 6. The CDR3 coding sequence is TGTGCCAGCAGCGTCCAAGCTAGCGGGATCTACGAGCAGTACTTC. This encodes CASSVQASGIYEQYF.

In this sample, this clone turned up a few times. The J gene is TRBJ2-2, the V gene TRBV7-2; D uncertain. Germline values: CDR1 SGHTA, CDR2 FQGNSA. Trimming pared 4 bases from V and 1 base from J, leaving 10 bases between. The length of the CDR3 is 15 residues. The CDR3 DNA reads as TGTGCCAGCAGCTCGGTGGCGGAGAACACCGGGGAGCTGTTTTTT. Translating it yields CASSSVAENTGELFF.

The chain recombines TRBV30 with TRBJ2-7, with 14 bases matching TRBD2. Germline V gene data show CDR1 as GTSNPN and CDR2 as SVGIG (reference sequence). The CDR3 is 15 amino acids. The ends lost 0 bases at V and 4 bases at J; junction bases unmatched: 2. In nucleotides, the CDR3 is TGTGCCTGGAGTGTAAGGACTAGCGGGAGGTACGAGCAGTACTTC. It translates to CAWSVRTSGRYEQYF.

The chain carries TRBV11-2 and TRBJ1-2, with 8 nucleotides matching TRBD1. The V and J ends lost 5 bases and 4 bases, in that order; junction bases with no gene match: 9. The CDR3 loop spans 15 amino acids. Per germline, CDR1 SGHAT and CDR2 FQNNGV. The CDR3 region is CASSLMTGDGYGYTF. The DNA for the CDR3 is TGTGCCAGCAGCCTCATGACAGGGGACGGCTATGGCTACACCTTC.

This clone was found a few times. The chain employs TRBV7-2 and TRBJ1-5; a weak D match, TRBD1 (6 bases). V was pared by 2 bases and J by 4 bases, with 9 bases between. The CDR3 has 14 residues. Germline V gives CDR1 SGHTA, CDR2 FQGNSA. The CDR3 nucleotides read TGTGCCAGCAGCTTACAGGGGCCGAATCAGCCCCAGCATTTT. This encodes CASSLQGPNQPQHF.

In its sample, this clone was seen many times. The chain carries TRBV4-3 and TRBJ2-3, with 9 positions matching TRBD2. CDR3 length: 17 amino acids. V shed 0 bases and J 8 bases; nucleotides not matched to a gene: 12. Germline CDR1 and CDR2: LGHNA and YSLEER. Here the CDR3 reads CASSQDAAGGRGGTQYF. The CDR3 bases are TGCGCCAGCAGCCAAGATGCAGCGGGAGGCAGGGGGGGTACGCAGTATTTT.